The sample holds a few counts of the clone carrying this T cell receptor (beta chain). The source of the sample is a study of blood T cell repertoires in COVID-19. Study-wide background: Samples taken during acute and convalescent COVID-19 were collected in the United States, Italy and Spain. Sample material is recorded as cDNA or gDNA derived from T cells, B-cell-depleted T cells, or PBMCs.

V was cut by 6 bases and J by 0 bases, with 12 bases left in between. Germline values: CDR1 MNHEY, CDR2 SMNVEV (reference sequence). The CDR3 is 15 residues long. As originally analysed: Reference gene primer amplification in the assay estimated nucleated cell counts. Clones were sequenced by immunoSEQ multiplex PCR, and TCRdb holds only the in-frame ones, with some missing. V, J and clone size derive from that table, while D and trimming were established from the DNA sequence. The profile shows about 110,000 clones, roughly 80% of them singletons. Material for sequencing was peripheral blood. This chain uses TRBV27 with TRBJ2-1; D is possibly TRBD2 (6 bases). The receptor's source is a middle-aged man with acute or convalescent COVID-19. The CDR3 nucleotides are TGTGCCAGCAGGGAGGGACGGAGCTCCTACAATGAGCAGTTCTTC. It yields the protein CASREGRSSYNEQFF.